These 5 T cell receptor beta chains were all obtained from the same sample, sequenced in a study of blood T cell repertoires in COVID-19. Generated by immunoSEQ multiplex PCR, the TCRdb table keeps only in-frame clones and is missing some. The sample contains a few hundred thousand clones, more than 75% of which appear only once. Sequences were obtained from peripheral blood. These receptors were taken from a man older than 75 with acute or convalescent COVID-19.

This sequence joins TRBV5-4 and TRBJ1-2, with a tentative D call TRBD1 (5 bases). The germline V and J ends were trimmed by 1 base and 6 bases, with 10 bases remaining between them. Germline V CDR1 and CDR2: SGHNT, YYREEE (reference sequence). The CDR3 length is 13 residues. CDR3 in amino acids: CASSLRGSHGYTF. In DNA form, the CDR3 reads TGTGCCAGCAGCTTGCGGGGGTCCCATGGCTACACCTTC.

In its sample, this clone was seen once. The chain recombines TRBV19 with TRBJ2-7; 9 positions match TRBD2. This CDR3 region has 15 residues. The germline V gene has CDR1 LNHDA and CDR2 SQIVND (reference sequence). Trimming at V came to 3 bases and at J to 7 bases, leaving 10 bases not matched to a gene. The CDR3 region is CASSMSGGGAREQYF. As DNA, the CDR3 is TGTGCCAGTAGTATGAGCGGCGGGGGGGCTCGGGAGCAGTACTTC.

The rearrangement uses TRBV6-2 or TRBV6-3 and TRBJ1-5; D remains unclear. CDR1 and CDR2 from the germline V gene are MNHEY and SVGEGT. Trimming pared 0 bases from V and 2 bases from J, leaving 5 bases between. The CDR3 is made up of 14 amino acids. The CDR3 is CASSYSLGNQPQHF. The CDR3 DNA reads TGTGCCAGCAGTTACTCACTTGGCAATCAGCCCCAGCATTTT.

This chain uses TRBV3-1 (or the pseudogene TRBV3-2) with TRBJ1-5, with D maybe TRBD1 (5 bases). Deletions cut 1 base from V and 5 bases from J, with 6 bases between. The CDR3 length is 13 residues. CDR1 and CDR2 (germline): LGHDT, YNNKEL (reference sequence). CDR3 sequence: CASSQGGDQPQHF. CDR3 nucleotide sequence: TGTGCCAGCAGCCAAGGGGGGGATCAGCCCCAGCATTTT.

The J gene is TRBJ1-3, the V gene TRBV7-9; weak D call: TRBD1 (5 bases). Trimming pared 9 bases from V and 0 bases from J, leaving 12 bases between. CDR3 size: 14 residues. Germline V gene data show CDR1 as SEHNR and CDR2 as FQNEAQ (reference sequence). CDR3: CASTGPNSGNTIYF. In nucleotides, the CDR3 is TGTGCCAGTACAGGTCCCAACTCTGGAAACACCATATATTTT.